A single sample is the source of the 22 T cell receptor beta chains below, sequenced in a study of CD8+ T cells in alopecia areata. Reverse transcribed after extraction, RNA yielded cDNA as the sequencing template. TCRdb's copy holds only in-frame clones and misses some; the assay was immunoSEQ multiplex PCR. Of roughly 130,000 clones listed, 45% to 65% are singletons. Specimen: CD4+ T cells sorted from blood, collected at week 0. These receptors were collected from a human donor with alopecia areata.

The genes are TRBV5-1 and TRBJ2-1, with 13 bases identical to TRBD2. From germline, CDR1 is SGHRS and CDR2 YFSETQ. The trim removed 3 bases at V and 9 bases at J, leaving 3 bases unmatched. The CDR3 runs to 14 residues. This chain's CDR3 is CASSWGLAGIEQFF. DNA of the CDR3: TGCGCCAGCAGCTGGGGACTAGCGGGAATTGAGCAGTTCTTC.

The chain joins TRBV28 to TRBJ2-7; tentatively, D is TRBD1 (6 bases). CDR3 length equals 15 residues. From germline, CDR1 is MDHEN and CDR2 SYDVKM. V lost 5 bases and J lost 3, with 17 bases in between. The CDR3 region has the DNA TGTGCCAGCAGTCGAACAGGGTTTCAAGGCTACGAGCAGTACTTC. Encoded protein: CASSRTGFQGYEQYF. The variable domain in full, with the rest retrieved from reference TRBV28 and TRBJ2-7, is DVKVTQSSRYLVKRTGEKVFLECVQDMDHENMFWYRQDPGLGLRLIYFSYDVKMKEKGDIPEGYSVSREKKERFSLILESASTNQTSMYLCASSRTGFQGYEQYFGPGTRLTVT.

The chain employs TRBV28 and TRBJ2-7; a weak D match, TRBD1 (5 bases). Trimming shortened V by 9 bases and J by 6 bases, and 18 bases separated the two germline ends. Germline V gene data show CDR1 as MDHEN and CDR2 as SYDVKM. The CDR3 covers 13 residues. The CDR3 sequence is CASRQGAEREQYF. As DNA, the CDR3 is TGTGCCAGTAGACAAGGGGCGGAACGCGAGCAGTACTTC.

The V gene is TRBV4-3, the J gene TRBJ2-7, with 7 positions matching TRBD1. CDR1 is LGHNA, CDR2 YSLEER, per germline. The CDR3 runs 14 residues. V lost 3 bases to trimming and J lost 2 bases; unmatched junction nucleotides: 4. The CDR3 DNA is TGCGCCAGCAGCCACACTAGGGGGCCCTACGAGCAGTACTTC. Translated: CASSHTRGPYEQYF.

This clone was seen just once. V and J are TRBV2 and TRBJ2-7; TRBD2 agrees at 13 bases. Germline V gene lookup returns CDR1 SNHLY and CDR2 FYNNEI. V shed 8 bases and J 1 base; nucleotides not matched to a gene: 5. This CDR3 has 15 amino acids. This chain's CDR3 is CASRTSGRGSYEQYF. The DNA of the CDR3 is TGTGCCAGCCGGACTAGCGGGAGAGGATCCTACGAGCAGTACTTC.

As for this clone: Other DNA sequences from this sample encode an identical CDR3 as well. CDR3 region: CASSSGQGAYGYTF. DNA for the CDR3: TGCGCCAGCAGCTCGGGACAGGGGGCCTATGGCTACACCTTC. The chain joins TRBV5-1 to TRBJ1-2, with 12 bases identical to TRBD1. Unmatched junction bases numbered 1, after V lost 3 bases and J lost 4 bases. Germline V gene lookup returns CDR1 SGHRS and CDR2 YFSETQ. CDR3 length equals 14 residues.

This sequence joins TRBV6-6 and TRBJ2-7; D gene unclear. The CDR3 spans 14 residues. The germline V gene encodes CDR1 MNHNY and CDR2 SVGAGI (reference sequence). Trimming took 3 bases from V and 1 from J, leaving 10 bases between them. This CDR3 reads CASSYVSGSYEQYF. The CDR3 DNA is TGTGCCAGCAGTTATGTAAGTGGATCCTACGAGCAGTACTTC.

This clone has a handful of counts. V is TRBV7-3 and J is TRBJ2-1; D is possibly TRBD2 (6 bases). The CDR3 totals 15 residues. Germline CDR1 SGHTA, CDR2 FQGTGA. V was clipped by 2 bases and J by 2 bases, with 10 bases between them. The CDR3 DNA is TGTGCCAGCAGCTTAGGGTCTAGCGCCTACAATGAGCAGTTCTTC. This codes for CASSLGSSAYNEQFF.

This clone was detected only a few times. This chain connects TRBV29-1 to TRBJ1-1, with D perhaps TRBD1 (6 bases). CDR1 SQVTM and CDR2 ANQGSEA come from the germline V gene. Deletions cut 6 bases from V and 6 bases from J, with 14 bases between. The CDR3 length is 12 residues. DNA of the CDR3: TGCAGCGTGGGACATCGAACATCTGAAGCTTTCTTT. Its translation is CSVGHRTSEAFF.

The CDR3 nucleotides are TGTGCCACCAGCGTCAACACAGATACGCAGTATTTT. Amino acid sequence: CATSVNTDTQYF. J is TRBJ2-3 and V is TRBV15; the D is unclear. V dropped 5 bases and J dropped 2 bases, with 5 bases sitting between them. This CDR3 comprises 12 residues. Germline V CDR1 and CDR2: LNHNV, YYDKDF (reference sequence).

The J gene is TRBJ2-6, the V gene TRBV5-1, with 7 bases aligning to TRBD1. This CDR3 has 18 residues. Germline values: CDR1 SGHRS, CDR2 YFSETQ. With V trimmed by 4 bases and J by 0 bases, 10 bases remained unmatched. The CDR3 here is CASSPTRQGSSGANVLTF. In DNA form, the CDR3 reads TGCGCCAGCAGCCCAACCAGACAGGGCAGCTCTGGGGCCAACGTCCTGACTTTC.

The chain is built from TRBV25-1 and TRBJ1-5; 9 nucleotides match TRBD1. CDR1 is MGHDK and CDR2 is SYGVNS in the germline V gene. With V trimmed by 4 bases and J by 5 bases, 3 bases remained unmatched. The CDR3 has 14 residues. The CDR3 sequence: CASSAGTGYQPQHF. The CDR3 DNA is TGTGCCAGCAGTGCAGGGACAGGGTATCAGCCCCAGCATTTT.

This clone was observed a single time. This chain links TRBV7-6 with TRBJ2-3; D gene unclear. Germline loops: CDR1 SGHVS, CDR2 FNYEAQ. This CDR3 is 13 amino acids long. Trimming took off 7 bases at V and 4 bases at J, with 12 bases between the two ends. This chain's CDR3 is CASKARPPDTQYF. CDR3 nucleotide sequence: TGTGCCAGCAAGGCCCGACCCCCAGATACGCAGTATTTT.

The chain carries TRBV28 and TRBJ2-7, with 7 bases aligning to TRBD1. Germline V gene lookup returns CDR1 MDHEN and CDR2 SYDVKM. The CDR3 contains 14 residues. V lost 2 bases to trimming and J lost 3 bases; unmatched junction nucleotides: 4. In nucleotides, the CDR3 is TGTGCCAGCAGTTTAGACAGGGTGCTCTACGAGCAGTACTTC. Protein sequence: CASSLDRVLYEQYF. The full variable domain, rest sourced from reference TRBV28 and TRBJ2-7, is DVKVTQSSRYLVKRTGEKVFLECVQDMDHENMFWYRQDPGLGLRLIYFSYDVKMKEKGDIPEGYSVSREKKERFSLILESASTNQTSMYLCASSLDRVLYEQYFGPGTRLTVT.

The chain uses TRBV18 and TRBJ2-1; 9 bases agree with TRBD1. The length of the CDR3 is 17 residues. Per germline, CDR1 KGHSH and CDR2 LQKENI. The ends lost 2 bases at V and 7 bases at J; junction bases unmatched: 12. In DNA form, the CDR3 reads TGTGCCAGCTCACCAAGCGCTATCGGACAGGGGTTAAATGAGCAGTTCTTC. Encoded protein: CASSPSAIGQGLNEQFF.

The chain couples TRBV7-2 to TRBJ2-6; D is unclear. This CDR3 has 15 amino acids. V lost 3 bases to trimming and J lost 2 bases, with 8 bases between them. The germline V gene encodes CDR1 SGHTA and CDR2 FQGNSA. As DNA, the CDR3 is TGTGCCAGCAGCTTTAACCTCCCTGGGGCCAACGTCCTGACTTTC. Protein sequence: CASSFNLPGANVLTF.

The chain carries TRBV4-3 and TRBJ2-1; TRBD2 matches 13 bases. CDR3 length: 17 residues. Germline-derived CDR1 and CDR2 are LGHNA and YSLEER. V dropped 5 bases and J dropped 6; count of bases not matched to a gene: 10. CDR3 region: CASSAHSTSGGPNEQFF. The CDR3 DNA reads TGCGCCAGCAGCGCCCACTCGACTAGCGGGGGGCCCAATGAGCAGTTCTTC.

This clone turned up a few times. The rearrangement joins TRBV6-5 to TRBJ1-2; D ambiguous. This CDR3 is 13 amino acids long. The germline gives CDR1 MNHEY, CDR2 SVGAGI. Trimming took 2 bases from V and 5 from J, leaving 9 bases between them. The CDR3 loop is CASSYGPWYGYTF. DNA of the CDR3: TGTGCCAGCAGTTACGGGCCATGGTATGGCTACACCTTC.

CDR3: CASSQIQGDGYTF. CDR3 sequence (DNA): TGTGCCAGCAGCCAAATACAGGGGGATGGCTACACCTTC. The V gene is TRBV7-6, the J gene TRBJ1-2, with 8 bases aligning to TRBD1. V lost 5 bases, J lost 6 bases, and 5 bases stayed unmatched. The CDR3 is 13 amino acids. Germline assignment: CDR1 SGHVS and CDR2 FNYEAQ.

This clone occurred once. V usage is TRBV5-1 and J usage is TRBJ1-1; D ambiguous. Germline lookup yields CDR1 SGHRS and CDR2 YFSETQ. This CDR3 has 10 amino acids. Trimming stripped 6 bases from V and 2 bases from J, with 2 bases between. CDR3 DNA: TGCGCCAGCAACAACACTGAAGCTTTCTTT. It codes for CASNNTEAFF.

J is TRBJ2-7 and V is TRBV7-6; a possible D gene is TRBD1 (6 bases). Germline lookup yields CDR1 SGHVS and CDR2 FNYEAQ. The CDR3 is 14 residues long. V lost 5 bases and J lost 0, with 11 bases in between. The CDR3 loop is CASSIGQSSYEQYF. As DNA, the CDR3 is TGTGCCAGCAGCATAGGACAGAGCTCCTACGAGCAGTACTTC.

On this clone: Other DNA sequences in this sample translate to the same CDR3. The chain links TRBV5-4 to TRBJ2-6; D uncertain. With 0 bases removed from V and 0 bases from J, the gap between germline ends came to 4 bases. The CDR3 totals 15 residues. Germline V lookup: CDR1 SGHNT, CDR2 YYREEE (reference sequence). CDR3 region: CASSLGNSGANVLTF. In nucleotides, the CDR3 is TGTGCCAGCAGCTTGGGTAACTCTGGGGCCAACGTCCTGACTTTC.